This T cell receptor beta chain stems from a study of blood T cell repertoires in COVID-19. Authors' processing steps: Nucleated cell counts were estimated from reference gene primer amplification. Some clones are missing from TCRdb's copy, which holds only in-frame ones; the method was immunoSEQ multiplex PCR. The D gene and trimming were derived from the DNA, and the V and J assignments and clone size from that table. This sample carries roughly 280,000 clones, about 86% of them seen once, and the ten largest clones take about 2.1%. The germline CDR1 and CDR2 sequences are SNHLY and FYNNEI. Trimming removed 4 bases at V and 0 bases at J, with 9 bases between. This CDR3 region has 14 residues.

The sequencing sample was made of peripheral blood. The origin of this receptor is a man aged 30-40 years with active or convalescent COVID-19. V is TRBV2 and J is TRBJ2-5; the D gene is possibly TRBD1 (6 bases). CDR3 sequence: CASSATGYQETQYF. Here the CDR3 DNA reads TGTGCCAGCAGTGCAACAGGGTACCAAGAGACCCAGTACTTC.